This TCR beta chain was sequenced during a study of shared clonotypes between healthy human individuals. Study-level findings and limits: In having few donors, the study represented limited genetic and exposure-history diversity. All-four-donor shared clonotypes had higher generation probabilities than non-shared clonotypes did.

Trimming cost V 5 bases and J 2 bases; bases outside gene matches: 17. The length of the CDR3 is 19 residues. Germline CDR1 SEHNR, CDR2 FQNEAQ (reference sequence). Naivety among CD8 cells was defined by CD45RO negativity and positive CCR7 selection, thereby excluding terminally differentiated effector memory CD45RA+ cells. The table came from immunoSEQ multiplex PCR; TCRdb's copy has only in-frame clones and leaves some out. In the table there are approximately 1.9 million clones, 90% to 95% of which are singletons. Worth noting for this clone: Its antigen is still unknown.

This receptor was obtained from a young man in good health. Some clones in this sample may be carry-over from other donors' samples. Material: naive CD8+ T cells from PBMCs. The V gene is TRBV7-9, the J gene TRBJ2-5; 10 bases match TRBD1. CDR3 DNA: TGTGCCAGCAGCGGCCTTGGCCCGGACAGGGGGAAAATGCAAGAGACCCAGTACTTC. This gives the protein CASSGLGPDRGKMQETQYF.